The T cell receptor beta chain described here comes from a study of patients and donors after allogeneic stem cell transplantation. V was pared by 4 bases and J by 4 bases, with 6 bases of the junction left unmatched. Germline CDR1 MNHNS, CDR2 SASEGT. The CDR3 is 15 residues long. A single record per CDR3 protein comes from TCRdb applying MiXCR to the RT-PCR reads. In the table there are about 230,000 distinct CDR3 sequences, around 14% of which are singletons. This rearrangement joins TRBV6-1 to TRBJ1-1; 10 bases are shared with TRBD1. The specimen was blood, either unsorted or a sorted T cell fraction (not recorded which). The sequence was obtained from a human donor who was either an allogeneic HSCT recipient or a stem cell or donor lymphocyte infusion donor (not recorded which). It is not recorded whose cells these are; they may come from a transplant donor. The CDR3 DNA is TGTGCCAGCAGTGTGACAGGGGGCGTAAGCACTGAAGCTTTCTTT. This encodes CASSVTGGVSTEAFF.